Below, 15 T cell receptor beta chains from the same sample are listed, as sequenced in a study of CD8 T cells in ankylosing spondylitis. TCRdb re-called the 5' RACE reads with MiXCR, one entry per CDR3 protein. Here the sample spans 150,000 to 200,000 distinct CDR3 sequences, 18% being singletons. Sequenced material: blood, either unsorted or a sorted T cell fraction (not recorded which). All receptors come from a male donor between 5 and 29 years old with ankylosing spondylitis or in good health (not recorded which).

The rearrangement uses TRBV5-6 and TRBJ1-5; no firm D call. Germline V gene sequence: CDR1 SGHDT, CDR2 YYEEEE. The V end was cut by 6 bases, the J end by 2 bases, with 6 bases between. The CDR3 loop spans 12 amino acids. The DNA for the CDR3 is TGTGCCAGCATGAAGGGCAATCAGCCCCAGCATTTT. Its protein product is CASMKGNQPQHF.

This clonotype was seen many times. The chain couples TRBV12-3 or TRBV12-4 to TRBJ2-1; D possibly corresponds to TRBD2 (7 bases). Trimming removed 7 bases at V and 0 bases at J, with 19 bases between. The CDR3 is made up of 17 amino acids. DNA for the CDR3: TGTGCCAGCATTCGCGAACGGGGGGCTAACTCCTACAATGAGCAGTTCTTC. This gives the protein CASIRERGANSYNEQFF.

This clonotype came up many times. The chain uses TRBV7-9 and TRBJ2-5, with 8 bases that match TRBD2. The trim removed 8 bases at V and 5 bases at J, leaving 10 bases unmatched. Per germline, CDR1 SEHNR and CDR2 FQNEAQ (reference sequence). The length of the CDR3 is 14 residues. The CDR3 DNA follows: TGTGCCAGCCGCCAGTTCGGCGGGGGGGAGACCCAGTACTTC. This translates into CASRQFGGGETQYF.

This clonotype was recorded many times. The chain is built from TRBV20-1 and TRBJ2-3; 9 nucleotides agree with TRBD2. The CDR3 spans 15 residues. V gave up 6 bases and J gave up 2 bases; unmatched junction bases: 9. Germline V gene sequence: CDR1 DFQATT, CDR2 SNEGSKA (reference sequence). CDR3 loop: CSAFLTSGNTDTQYF. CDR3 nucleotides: TGCAGTGCGTTCCTGACTAGCGGAAACACAGATACGCAGTATTTT.

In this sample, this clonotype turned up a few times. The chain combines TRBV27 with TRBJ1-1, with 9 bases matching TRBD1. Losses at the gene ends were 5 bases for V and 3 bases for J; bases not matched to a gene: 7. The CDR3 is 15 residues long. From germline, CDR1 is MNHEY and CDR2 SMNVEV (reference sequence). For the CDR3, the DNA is TGTGCCAGCAGTGTGGGCGGGACAGGGTACACTGAAGCTTTCTTT. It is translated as CASSVGGTGYTEAFF.

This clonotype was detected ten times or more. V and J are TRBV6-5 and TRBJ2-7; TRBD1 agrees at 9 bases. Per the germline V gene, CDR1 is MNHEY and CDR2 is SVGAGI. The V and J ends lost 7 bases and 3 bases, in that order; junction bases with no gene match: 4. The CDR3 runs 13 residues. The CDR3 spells CASKGTGIYEQYF. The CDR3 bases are TGTGCCAGCAAAGGGACAGGGATCTACGAGCAGTACTTC.

The chain's CDR3 is CASSLVSGGDTYEQYF. Written as DNA, the CDR3 is TGTGCCAGCAGCTTAGTTAGCGGGGGTGACACCTACGAGCAGTACTTC. The chain is built from TRBV7-2 and TRBJ2-7, with TRBD2 matching over 9 bases. V trimming: 1 base; J trimming: 2 bases; junction bases outside the gene matches: 6. The germline V gene has CDR1 SGHTA and CDR2 FQGNSA. This CDR3 has 16 amino acids.

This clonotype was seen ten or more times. The CDR3 DNA reads as TGTGCCAGCAGCTACAGAGAGCTATTCTACGAGCAGTACGTC. Translated: CASSYRELFYEQYV. This chain connects TRBV5-6 to TRBJ2-7, with D unclear. Trimming stripped 3 bases from V and 3 bases from J, with 13 bases between. The CDR3 contains 14 residues. CDR1 and CDR2 (germline): SGHDT, YYEEEE.

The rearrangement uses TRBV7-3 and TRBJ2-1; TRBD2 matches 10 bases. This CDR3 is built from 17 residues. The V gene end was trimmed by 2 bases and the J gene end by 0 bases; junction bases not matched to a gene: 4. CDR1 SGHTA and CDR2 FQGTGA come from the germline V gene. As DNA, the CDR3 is TGTGCCAGCAGCTTATTCTCTAGCGGGAGCTCCTACAATGAGCAGTTCTTC. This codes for CASSLFSSGSSYNEQFF.

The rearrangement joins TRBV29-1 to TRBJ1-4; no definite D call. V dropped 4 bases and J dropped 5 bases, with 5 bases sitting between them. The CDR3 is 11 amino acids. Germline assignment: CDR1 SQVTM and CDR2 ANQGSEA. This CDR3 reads CSVARNEKLFF. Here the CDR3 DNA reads TGCAGCGTTGCCAGGAATGAAAAACTGTTTTTT.

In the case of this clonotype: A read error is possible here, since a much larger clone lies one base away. The CDR3 sequence: CASLRAATNTGELFF. CDR3 bases: TGTGCCAGTTTGCGGGCGGCGACGAACACCGGGGAGCTGTTTTTT. V gene TRBV25-1 combines with J gene TRBJ2-2, with D maybe TRBD2 (5 bases). The V gene lost 9 bases and the J gene lost 0 bases, with 14 bases spanning the gap. This CDR3 is 15 amino acids long. The V gene's germline CDR1 is MGHDK and CDR2 SYGVNS.

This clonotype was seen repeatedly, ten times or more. CDR3 bases: TGCAGTGCTAGAGAAGTGGGTAGGCAAAACATTCAGTACTTC. This gives the protein CSAREVGRQNIQYF. The chain carries TRBV20-1 and TRBJ2-4; D gene ambiguous. V lost 0 bases, J lost 5 bases, and 11 bases lay in between. Germline V gene lookup returns CDR1 DFQATT and CDR2 SNEGSKA (reference sequence). This CDR3 is built from 14 residues.

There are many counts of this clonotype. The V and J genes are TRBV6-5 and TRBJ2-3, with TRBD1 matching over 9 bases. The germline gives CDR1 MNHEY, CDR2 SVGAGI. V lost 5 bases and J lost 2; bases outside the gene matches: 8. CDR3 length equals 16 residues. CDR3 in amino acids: CASSPTGGWVTDTQYF. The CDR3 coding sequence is TGTGCCAGCAGTCCCACAGGGGGCTGGGTCACAGATACGCAGTATTTT.

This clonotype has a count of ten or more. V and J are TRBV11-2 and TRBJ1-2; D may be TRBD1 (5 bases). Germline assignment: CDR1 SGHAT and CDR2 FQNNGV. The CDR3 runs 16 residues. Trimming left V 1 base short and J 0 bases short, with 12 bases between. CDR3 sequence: CASSLVWGTTNYGYTF. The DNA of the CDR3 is TGTGCCAGCAGCTTAGTCTGGGGCACTACTAACTATGGCTACACCTTC. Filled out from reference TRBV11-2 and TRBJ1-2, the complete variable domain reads EAGVAQSPRYKIIEKRQSVAFWCNPISGHATLYWYQQILGQGPKLLIQFQNNGVVDDSQLPKDRFSAERLKGVDSTLKIQPAKLEDSAVYLCASSLVWGTTNYGYTFGSGTRLTVV.

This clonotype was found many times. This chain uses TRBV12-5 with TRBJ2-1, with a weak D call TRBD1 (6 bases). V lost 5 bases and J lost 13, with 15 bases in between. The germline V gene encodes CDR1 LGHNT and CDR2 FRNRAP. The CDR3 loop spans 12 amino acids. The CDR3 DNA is TGTGCTAGTGGTGTGTCCGGGACAAGACAGTTCTTC. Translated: CASGVSGTRQFF.